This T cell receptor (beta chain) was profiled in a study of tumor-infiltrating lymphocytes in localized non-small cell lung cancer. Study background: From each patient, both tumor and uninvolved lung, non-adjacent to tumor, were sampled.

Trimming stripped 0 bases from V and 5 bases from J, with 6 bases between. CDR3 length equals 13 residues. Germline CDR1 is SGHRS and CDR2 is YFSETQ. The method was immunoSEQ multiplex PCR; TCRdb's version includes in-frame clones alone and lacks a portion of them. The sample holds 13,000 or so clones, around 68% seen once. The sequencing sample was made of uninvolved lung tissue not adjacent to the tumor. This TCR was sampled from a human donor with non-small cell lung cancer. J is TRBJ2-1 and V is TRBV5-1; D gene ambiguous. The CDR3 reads CASSLDDHNEQFF. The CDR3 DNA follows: TGCGCCAGCAGCTTGGATGATCACAATGAGCAGTTCTTC.